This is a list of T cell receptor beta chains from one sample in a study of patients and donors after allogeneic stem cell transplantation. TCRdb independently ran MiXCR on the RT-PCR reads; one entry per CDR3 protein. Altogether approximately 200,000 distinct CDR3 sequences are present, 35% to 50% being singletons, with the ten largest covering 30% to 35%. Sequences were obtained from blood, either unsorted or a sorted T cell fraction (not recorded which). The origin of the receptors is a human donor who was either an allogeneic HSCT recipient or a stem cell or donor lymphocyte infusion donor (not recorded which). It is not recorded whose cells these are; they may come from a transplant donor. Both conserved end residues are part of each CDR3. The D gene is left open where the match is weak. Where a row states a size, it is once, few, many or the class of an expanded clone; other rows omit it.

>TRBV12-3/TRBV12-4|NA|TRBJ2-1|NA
TGTGCCAGCACTCAATCCCCCGGTGAGCAGTTCTTC
CASTQSPGEQFF
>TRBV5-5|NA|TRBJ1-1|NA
TGTGCCAGCAGCTTGGAGAAGGAGCTTAGGAGAACTGAAGCTTTCTTT
CASSLEKELRRTEAFF
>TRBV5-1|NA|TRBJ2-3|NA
TGCGCCAGCAGCGCCCCACTAGGTTGGAGCACAGATACGCAGTATTTT
CASSAPLGWSTDTQYF
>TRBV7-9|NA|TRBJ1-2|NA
TGTGCCAGCGCCCTGGGGGGGGGTAGCTATGGCTACACCTTC
CASALGGGSYGYTF
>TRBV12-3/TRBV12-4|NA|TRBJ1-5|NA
TGTGCCAGCAGACTTAAGGGTGGGCCCCAGCATTTT
CASRLKGGPQHF
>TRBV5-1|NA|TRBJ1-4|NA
TGCGCCAGCAGCTTGTCAGGGGTCCCTAATGAAAAACTGTTTTTT
CASSLSGVPNEKLFF
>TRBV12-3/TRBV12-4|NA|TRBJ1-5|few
TGTGCCAGCAGTCCATCCAGTGACCAGCCCCAGCATTTT
CASSPSSDQPQHF
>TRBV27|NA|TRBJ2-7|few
TGTGCCAGCAGTTTTCGGTTGGTAGCAGAGCCCTACGAGCAGTACTTC
CASSFRLVAEPYEQYF
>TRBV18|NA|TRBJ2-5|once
TGTGCCAGCTCACCAAAGACCGCCCGGGCCCAGTACTTC
CASSPKTARAQYF
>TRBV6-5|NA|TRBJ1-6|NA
TGTGCCAGCAGTTACGACTACAATTCACCCCTCCACTTT
CASSYDYNSPLHF
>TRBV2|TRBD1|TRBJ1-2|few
TGTGCCAGCAGCTGGGGAGGGACAGGGGGCATCTATGGCTACACCTTC
CASSWGGTGGIYGYTF